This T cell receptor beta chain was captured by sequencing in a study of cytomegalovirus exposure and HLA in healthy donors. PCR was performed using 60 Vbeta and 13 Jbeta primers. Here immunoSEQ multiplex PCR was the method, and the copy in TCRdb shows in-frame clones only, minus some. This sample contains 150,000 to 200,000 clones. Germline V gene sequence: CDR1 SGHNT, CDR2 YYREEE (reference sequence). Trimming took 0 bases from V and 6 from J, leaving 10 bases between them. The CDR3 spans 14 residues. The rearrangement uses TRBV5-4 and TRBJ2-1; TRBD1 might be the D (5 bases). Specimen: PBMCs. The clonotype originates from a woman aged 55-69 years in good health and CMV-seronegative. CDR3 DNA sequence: TGTGCCAGCAGCTTGGCAGGGATGGGCAATGAGCAGTTCTTC. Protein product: CASSLAGMGNEQFF.